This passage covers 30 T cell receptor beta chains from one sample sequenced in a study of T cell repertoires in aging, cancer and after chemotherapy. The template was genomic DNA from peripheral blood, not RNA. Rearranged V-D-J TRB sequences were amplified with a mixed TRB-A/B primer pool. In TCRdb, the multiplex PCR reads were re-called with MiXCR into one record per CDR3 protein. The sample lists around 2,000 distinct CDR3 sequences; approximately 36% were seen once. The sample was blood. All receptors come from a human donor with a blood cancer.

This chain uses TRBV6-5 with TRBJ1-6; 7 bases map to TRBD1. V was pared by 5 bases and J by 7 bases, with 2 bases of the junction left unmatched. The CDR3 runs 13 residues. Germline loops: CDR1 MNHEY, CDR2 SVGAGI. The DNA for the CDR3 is TGTGCCAGCAGTGACAGGGTGAATTCACCCCTCCACTTT. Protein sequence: CASSDRVNSPLHF.

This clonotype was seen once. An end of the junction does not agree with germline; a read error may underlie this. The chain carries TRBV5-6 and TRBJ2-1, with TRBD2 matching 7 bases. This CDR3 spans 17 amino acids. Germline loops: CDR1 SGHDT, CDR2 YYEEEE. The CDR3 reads CASSLNTGGSVLNEQFF. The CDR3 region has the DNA TGCGCCAGCAGCTTGAATACGGGGGGAAGTGTATTGAATGAGCAGTTCTTC.

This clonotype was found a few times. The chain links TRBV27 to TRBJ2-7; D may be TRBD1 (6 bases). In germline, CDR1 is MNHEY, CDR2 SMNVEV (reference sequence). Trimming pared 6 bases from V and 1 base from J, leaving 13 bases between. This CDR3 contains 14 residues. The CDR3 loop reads CASSGTSGSYEQYV. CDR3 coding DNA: TGTGCCAGCAGCGGGACATCGGGGTCCTACGAGCAGTACGTC.

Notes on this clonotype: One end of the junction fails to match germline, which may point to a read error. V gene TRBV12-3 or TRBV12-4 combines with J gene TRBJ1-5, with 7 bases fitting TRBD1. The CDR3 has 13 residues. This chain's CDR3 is CDSSPGGSQPQHF. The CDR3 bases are TGTGACAGCAGTCCAGGGGGAAGTCAGCCCCAGCATTTT.

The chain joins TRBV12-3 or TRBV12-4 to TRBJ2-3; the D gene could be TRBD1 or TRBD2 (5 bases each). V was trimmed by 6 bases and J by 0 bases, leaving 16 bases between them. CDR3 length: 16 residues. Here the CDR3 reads CASSPRDRSSTDTQYF. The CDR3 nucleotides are TGTGCCAGCAGCCCCAGGGACCGATCTAGCACAGATACGCAGTATTTT.

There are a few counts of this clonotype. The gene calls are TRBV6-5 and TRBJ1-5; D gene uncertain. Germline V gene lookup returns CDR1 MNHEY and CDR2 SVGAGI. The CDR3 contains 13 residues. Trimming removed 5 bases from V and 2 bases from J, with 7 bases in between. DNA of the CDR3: TGTGCCAGCAGTGACTGGGGCAATCAGCCCCAGCATTTT. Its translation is CASSDWGNQPQHF.

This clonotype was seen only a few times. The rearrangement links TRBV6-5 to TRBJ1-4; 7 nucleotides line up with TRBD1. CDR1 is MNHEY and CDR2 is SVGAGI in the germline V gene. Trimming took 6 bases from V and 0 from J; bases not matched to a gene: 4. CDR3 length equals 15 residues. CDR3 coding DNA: TGTGCCAGCAGGGGGGGGACAGCAACTAATGAAAAACTGTTTTTT. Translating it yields CASRGGTATNEKLFF.

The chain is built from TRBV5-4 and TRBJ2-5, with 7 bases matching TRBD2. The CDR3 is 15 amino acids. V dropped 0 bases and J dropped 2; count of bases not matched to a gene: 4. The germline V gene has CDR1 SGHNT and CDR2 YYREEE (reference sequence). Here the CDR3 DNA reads TGTGCCAGCAGCTTGGCTGGACTAGAACAAGAGACCCAGTACTTC. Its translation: CASSLAGLEQETQYF.

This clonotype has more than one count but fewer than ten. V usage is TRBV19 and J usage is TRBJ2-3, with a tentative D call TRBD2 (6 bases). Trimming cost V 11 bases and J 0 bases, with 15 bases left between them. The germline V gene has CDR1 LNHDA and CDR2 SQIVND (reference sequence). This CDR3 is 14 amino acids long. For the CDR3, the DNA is TGTGCCTCAACGGACGGGGGTAGCACAGATACGCAGTATTTT. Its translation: CASTDGGSTDTQYF.

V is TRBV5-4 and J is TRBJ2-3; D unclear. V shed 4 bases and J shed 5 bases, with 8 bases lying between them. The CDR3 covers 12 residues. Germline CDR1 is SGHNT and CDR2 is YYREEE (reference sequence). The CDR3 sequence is CASSPLEDTQYF. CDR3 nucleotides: TGTGCCAGCAGCCCCTTAGAAGATACGCAGTATTTT.

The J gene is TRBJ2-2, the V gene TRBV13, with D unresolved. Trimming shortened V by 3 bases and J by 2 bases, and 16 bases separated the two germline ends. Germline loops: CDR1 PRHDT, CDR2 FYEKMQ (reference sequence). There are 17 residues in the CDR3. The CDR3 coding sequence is TGTGCCAGCAGCTTCGGTTTTAACCGGATCAACACCGGGGAGCTGTTTTTT. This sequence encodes CASSFGFNRINTGELFF.

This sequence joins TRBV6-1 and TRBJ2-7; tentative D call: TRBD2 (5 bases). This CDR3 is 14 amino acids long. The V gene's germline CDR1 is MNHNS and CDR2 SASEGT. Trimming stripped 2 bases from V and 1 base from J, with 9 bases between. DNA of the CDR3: TGTGCCAGCAGTGAAATCCGGGGATCCTACGAGCAGTACTTC. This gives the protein CASSEIRGSYEQYF.

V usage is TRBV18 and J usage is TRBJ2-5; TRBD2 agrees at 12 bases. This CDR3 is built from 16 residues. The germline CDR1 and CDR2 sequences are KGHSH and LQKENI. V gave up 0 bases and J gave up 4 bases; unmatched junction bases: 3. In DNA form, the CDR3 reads TGTGCCAGCTCACCACCAACTAGCGGGGGGTCAGAGACCCAGTACTTC. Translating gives CASSPPTSGGSETQYF.

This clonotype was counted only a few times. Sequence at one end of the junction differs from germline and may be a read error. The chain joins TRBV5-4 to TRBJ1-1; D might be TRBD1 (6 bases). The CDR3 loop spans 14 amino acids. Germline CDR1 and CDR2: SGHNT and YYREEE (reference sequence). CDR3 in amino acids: CASSLTQGFTEAFF. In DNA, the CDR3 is TGCGCCAGCAGCCTGACTCAGGGGTTTACTGAAGCTTTCTTT.

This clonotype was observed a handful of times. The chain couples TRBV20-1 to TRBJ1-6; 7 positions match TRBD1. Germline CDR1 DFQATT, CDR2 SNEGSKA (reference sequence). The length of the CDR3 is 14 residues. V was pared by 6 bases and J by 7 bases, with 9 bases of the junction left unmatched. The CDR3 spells CSARQGGYNSPLHF. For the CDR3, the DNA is TGCAGTGCCCGACAGGGAGGTTACAATTCACCCCTCCACTTT.

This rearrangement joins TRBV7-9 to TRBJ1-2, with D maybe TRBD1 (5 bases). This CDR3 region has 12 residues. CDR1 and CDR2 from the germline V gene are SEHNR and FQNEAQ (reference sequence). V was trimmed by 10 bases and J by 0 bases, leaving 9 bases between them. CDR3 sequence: CATDSANYGYTF. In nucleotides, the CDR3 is TGTGCCACTGACAGCGCTAACTATGGCTACACCTTC.

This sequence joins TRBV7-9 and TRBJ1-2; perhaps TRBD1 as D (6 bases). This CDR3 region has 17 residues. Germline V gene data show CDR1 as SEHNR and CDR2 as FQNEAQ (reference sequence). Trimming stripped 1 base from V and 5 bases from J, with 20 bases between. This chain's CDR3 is CASSLEGGFGDLYGYTF. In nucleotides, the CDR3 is TGTGCCAGCAGCTTAGAGGGGGGCTTTGGTGATCTTTATGGCTACACCTTC.

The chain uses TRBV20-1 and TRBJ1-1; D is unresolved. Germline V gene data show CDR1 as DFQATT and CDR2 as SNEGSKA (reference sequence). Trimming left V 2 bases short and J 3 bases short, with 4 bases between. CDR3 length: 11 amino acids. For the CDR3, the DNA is TGCAGTGCTAGACGAGACACTGAAGCTTTCTTT. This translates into CSARRDTEAFF.

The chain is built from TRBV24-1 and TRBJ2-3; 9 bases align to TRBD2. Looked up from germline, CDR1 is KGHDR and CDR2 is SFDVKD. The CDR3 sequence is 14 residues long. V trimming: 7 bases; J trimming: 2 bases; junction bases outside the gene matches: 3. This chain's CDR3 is CATRAGGVTDTQYF. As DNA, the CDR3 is TGTGCCACCAGAGCGGGGGGCGTCACAGATACGCAGTATTTT.

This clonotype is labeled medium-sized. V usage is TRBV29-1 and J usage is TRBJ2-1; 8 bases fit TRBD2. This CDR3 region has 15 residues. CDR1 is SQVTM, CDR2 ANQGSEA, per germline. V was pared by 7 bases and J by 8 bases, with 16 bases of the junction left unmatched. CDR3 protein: CSADSVRGGGDEQFF. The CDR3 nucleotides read TGCAGCGCTGACTCCGTCCGGGGGGGCGGGGATGAGCAGTTCTTC.

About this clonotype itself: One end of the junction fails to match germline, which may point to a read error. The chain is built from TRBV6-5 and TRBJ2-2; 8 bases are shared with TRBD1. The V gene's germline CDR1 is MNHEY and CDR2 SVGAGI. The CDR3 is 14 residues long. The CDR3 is CASNVDRGDGELFF. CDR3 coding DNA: TGCGCCAGCAACGTAGACAGGGGAGACGGGGAGCTGTTTTTT.

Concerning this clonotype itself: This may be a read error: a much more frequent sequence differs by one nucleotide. CDR3 residues: CAWSVHRGDPLHF. The CDR3 DNA reads TGTGCCTGGAGTGTACACAGGGGTGATCCCCTCCACTTT. This chain connects TRBV30 to TRBJ1-6, with 7 bases that match TRBD1. CDR1 and CDR2 (germline): GTSNPN, SVGIG (reference sequence). The ends lost 0 bases at V and 13 bases at J; junction bases unmatched: 6. This CDR3 has 13 amino acids.

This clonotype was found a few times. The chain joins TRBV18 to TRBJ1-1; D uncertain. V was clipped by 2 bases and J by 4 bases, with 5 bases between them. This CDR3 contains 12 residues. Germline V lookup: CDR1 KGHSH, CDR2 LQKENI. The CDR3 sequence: CASSPGVTEAFF. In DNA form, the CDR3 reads TGTGCCAGCTCACCAGGGGTCACTGAAGCTTTCTTT.

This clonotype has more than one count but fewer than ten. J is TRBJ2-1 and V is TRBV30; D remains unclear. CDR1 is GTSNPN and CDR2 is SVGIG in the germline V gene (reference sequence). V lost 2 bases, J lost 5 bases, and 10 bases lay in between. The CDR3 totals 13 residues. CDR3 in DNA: TGTGCCTGGAGTCCGGGCTCGAACAATGAGCAGTTCTTC. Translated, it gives CAWSPGSNNEQFF.

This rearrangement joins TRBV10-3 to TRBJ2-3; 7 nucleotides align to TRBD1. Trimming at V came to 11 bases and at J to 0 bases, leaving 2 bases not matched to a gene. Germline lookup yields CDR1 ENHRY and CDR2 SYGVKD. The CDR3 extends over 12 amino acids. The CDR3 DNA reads TGTGCCGGGACAGACAGCACAGATACGCAGTATTTT. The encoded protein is CAGTDSTDTQYF.

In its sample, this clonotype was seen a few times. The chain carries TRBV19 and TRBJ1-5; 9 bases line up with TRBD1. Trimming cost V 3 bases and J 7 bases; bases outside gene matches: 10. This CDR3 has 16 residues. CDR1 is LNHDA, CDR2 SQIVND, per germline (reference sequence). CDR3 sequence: CASSMTGQGIIQPQHF. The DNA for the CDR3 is TGTGCCAGTAGTATGACGGGACAGGGTATAATCCAGCCCCAGCATTTT.

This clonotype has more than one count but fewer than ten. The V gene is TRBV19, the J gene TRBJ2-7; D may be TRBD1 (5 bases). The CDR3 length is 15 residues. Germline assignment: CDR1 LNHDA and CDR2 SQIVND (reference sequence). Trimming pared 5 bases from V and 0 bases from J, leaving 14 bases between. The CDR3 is CASSESSGNSYEQYV. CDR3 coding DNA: TGTGCCAGTAGTGAATCGTCAGGGAACTCCTACGAGCAGTACGTC.

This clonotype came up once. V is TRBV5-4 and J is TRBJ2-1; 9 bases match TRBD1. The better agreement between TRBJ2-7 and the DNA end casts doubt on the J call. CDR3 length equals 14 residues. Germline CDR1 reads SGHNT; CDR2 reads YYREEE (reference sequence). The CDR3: CASSLRQGDNEQYV. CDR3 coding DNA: TGTGCCAGCAGCCTACGACAGGGGGACAATGAGCAGTACGTC.

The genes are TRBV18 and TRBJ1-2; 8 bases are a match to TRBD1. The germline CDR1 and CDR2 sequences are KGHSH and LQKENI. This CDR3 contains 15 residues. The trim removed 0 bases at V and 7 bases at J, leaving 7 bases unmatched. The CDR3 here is CASSPPAGQVGGYTF. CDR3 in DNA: TGTGCCAGCTCACCACCGGCGGGACAGGTTGGTGGCTACACCTTC.

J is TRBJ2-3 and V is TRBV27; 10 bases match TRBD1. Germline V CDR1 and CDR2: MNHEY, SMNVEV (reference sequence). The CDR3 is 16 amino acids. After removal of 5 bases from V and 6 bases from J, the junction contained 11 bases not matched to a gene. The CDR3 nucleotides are TGTGCCAGCAGTAATTTCTTCGGGACAGGGGATGATACGCAGTATTTT. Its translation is CASSNFFGTGDDTQYF.